The next 5 T cell receptor beta chains were all read from a single sample in a study of T cell responses to AZD1222 COVID-19 vaccine. Profiled with immunoSEQ multiplex PCR; TCRdb holds only in-frame clones, not every one. The table has some 80,000 clones, approximately 86% seen once. This specimen consisted of peripheral blood, obtained on day 0 of MenACWY control vaccination. The receptor set was obtained from an adult in good health.

The V call is TRBV28, the J call TRBJ2-7; unclear D gene. Germline loops: CDR1 MDHEN, CDR2 SYDVKM. The CDR3 is made up of 15 amino acids. Trimming stripped 5 bases from V and 1 base from J, with 15 bases between. CDR3 DNA: TGTGCCAGCAGTCCCCCGCAGGTCGGGTCCTACGAGCAGTACTTC. It translates to CASSPPQVGSYEQYF.

This rearrangement joins TRBV23-1 to TRBJ1-1; 9 nucleotides match TRBD1. TRBV23-1 is placed among ORFs of uncertain function. The V and J ends lost 1 base and 8 bases, in that order; junction bases with no gene match: 5. CDR3 length: 14 residues. CDR3 nucleotides: TGCGCCAGCAGTCAATGGGACAGGGTCGAGGAAGCTTTCTTT. Its protein product is CASSQWDRVEEAFF.

This rearrangement joins TRBV4-3 to TRBJ2-3; D call uncertain. CDR1 is LGHNA, CDR2 YSLEER, per germline. This CDR3 has 15 residues. V lost 1 base, J lost 1 base, and 9 bases lay in between. CDR3 coding DNA: TGCGCCAGCAGCCAAGTAGTAATGGGCACAGATACGCAGTATTTT. Its translation: CASSQVVMGTDTQYF.

The chain uses TRBV7-6 and TRBJ2-7; a weak D match, TRBD1 (6 bases). In germline, CDR1 is SGHVS, CDR2 FNYEAQ. The V end lost 2 bases, the J end lost 0 bases, and 8 bases lay between the germline ends. The length of the CDR3 is 14 residues. Written as DNA, the CDR3 is TGTGCCAGCAGCTTAACCAGGGGCTCCTACGAGCAGTACTTC. This sequence encodes CASSLTRGSYEQYF.

The CDR3, as DNA: TGTGCCAGCAGCCAAGATCACAAGACAACATATGGCTACACCTTC. Amino acids: CASSQDHKTTYGYTF. J is TRBJ1-2 and V is TRBV3-1 (or the pseudogene TRBV3-2); D is uncertain. The CDR3 consists of 15 residues. The germline CDR1 and CDR2 sequences are LGHDT and YNNKEL (reference sequence). V dropped 0 bases and J dropped 5 bases, with 13 bases sitting between them.